Reported below is one TCR beta chain. Its cognate antigen is unknown. This sample is part of a study of shared clonotypes between healthy human individuals. The protocol was immunoSEQ multiplex PCR, while the TCRdb copy is restricted to in-frame clones and leaves out a portion. The table has 2 million to 2.5 million clones, around 95% seen once. Study-wide findings and caveats: Even with large depth, rarefaction showed that sorted-subset sequencing was incomplete. When naive CD4 clonotypes were compared across a few donors, approximately 5% were shared.

Per germline, CDR1 MNHEY and CDR2 SVGAGI. Germline trimming cut 5 bases from V and 6 bases from J; bases unmatched to any gene: 8. CDR3 length equals 15 residues. The sequenced material came from naive CD4+ T cells sorted from blood. Subset defined: CD45RA+ positively selected. This clonotype was sampled from a man in his late teens or twenties in good health. The J gene is TRBJ2-2, the V gene TRBV6-5; 8 nucleotides agree with TRBD1. The CDR3 region is CASSPEGQAAGELFF. Written as DNA, the CDR3 is TGTGCCAGCAGTCCCGAGGGACAGGCCGCCGGGGAGCTGTTTTTT.